This T cell receptor beta chain was recorded in a study of CXCR3-negative and CXCR3-positive naive CD8 T cells. Researchers prepared the TRB cDNA libraries using 5' RACE with UMI labels. TCRdb re-called the 5' RACE reads and shows each CDR3 protein once, DNA omitted. The table gives 20,000 to 30,000 distinct CDR3 sequences; the top ten clones make up less than 5% of it. CD45RO-CCR7+CD27+CD95- marked naive CD8+ T cells. In regard to this clonotype: What it binds is not known.

Study-wide points: Naive CXCR3-negative and CXCR3-positive cells had similar TRBV-TRBJ usage; memory differed. CXCR3-positive naive cells had more hydrophobic TRB CDR3s than CXCR3-negative naive cells. Partial loss of CXCR3 expression followed cryopreservation; most assays used fresh PBMCs.

Germline assignment: CDR1 SGDLS and CDR2 YYNGEE. The CDR3 runs 14 residues. The sample taken for sequencing was naive CXCR3- CD8+ T cells from blood. The sample's subset: CD45RO-CCR7+CD27+CD95- naive CD8+ T cells lacking CXCR3 (TNR3-). J is TRBJ2-7 and V is TRBV9. The receptor was isolated from a human donor in good health. Some clones in this sample may be carry-over from other donors' samples. The CDR3 reads CASSVETGSYEQYF.